The text below deals with one T cell receptor (beta chain). Its specificity is unknown. Division of CD4+ cells produced a CD45RA+ naive subset and a CD45RA-negative memory subset. The source of the sample is a study of shared clonotypes between healthy human individuals. DNA at 200 ng, tens of thousands of T cell genomes, went into sorted-subset replicate PCRs. Generated by immunoSEQ multiplex PCR, the TCRdb table keeps only in-frame clones and is missing some. This sample has roughly 2 million clones, with approximately 96% found just once. Study-wide findings and caveats: In general, naive subsets displayed greater estimated richness than memory subsets did. Generation of non-shared clonotypes was less probable than generation of clonotypes shared by all four donors.

This receptor was taken from a man aged 18 to 35 in good health. Sequences were obtained from naive CD4+ T cells sorted from blood. Described subset: CD45RA+ positively selected.

CDR3: CASSEGRVQGYTF. The CDR3 bases are TGTGCCAGCAGTGAAGGCCGGGTGCAGGGCTACACCTTC. The genes are TRBV2 and TRBJ1-2; D is unresolved. The CDR3 consists of 13 residues. Looked up from germline, CDR1 is SNHLY and CDR2 is FYNNEI. V lost 1 base, J lost 8 bases, and 11 bases lay in between.